The following is a T cell receptor beta chain sequence with its context. Antigen unknown. One end of the junction varies from germline; a read error may be responsible. Sequencing was performed with immunoSEQ multiplex PCR; in TCRdb, only in-frame clones are kept and a portion is missing. The sample holds some 77,000 clones; more than 80% are singletons and the top ten take approximately 2.2%. This entry comes from a study of OX40 agonist ivuxolimab in advanced cancers. Overall study: Patients were dosed with the agonistic anti-OX40 (CD134) antibody ivuxolimab. At 65% to 90% male, the cohort had a mean age of approximately 60 years, ranging from roughly 20 to 90. Ivuxolimab was delivered to patients intravenously every 2 weeks at doses spanning 0.01 to 10 mg/kg. Whole-study results and caveats: No determination was made of the antigen specificity of the expanded peripheral T cells.

Sequences were derived from CD4+ or CD8+ T cells sorted from blood, sampled in a trial of the OX40 agonist ivuxolimab. This TCR was sampled from an adult with an advanced solid tumor such as melanoma, head and neck, liver or kidney cancer.

CDR3 in amino acids: CASSQKASDTRELFF. The CDR3 DNA sequence: TGTGCCAGCAGCCAGAAGGCTAGCGACACCAGGGAGCTGTTTTTT. This sequence joins TRBV7-2 and TRBJ2-2; D may be TRBD2 (6 bases). The germline gives CDR1 SGHTA, CDR2 FQGNSA. The CDR3 has 15 residues.